What follows are 17 T cell receptor beta chains derived from one specimen sequenced in a study of shared clonotypes between healthy human individuals. TCRdb's copy holds only in-frame clones and misses some; the assay was immunoSEQ multiplex PCR. The sample lists about 800,000 clones, about 96% seen once, with less than 0.25% in the top ten. As defined, naive CD8 cells were CD45RO-negative and positively selected for CCR7, with terminally differentiated effector memory CD45RA+ cells excluded. Sequenced: naive CD8+ T cells sorted from blood. The receptors originated from a man aged 25-40 years in good health.

Turning to this clone: The sample carries other DNA sequences with the same CDR3. This CDR3 is CASSYSTSNEQFF. For the CDR3, the DNA is TGTGCCAGCAGTTACTCAACTAGCAATGAGCAGTTCTTC. This rearrangement joins TRBV6-5 to TRBJ2-1; weak D call: TRBD2 (5 bases). Germline V gives CDR1 MNHEY, CDR2 SVGAGI. V shed 0 bases and J shed 6 bases, with 6 bases lying between them. The CDR3 has 13 residues.

This clone was observed a single time. The V gene is TRBV4-1, the J gene TRBJ1-5; no definite D call. Germline values: CDR1 MGHRA, CDR2 YSYEKL. There are 16 residues in the CDR3. Trimming took 1 base from V and 6 from J, leaving 16 bases between them. The CDR3 reads CASSQGAGTASQPQHF. CDR3 bases: TGCGCCAGCAGCCAAGGGGCGGGCACTGCGAGTCAGCCCCAGCATTTT.

V and J are TRBV28 and TRBJ1-1; D not resolved. Trimming stripped 6 bases from V and 4 bases from J, with 12 bases between. Per germline, CDR1 MDHEN and CDR2 SYDVKM. The length of the CDR3 is 13 residues. This CDR3 reads CASSPGGRTEAFF. The DNA of the CDR3 is TGTGCCAGCAGCCCAGGAGGGCGCACTGAAGCTTTCTTT.

The chain recombines TRBV7-8 with TRBJ2-7; tentatively, D is TRBD1 (5 bases). Looked up from germline, CDR1 is SGHVS and CDR2 is FQNEAQ. Trimming removed 1 base from V and 3 bases from J, with 13 bases in between. The CDR3 has 15 residues. The CDR3 here is CASSLEAGFIYEQYF. The CDR3 DNA reads TGTGCCAGCAGCTTAGAGGCAGGGTTCATCTACGAGCAGTACTTC.

The sample holds one count of this clone. This sample includes further DNA sequences coding for the same CDR3. The chain links TRBV7-9 to TRBJ1-1; D is uncertain. Germline CDR1 SEHNR, CDR2 FQNEAQ (reference sequence). The CDR3 runs 11 residues. Trimming cost V 2 bases and J 2 bases, with 0 bases left between them. In DNA form, the CDR3 reads TGTGCCAGCAGCTTAAACACTGAAGCTTTCTTT. It is translated as CASSLNTEAFF.

The V gene is TRBV5-6, the J gene TRBJ2-5; no reliable D call. Germline V gene data show CDR1 as SGHDT and CDR2 as YYEEEE. V lost 6 bases and J lost 1, with 16 bases in between. The CDR3 sequence is 15 residues long. CDR3 loop: CASIDPNHGQETQYF. In DNA form, the CDR3 reads TGTGCCAGCATAGATCCCAACCACGGCCAAGAGACCCAGTACTTC.

The chain combines TRBV5-4 with TRBJ2-3, with D tentatively TRBD2 (6 bases). The germline gives CDR1 SGHNT, CDR2 YYREEE (reference sequence). The CDR3 length is 13 residues. V shed 2 bases and J shed 11 bases, with 15 bases lying between them. In nucleotides, the CDR3 is TGTGCCAGCAGCTTATCGGGACTTCAAAAGCAGTATTTT. Its protein is CASSLSGLQKQYF.

Concerning this clone itself: Other DNA sequences in the sample encode the same CDR3. The rearrangement joins TRBV10-3 to TRBJ2-7, with 7 bases aligning to TRBD2. The germline CDR1 and CDR2 sequences are ENHRY and SYGVKD. This CDR3 is 14 amino acids long. The V gene end was trimmed by 0 bases and the J gene end by 4 bases; junction bases not matched to a gene: 3. The CDR3 loop is CAISESSGAYEQYF. The CDR3, as DNA: TGTGCCATCAGTGAGTCGAGCGGGGCTTACGAGCAGTACTTC.

J is TRBJ1-1 and V is TRBV13, with unresolved D. Trimming cost V 5 bases and J 5 bases, with 9 bases left between them. The length of the CDR3 is 12 residues. CDR1 PRHDT and CDR2 FYEKMQ come from the germline V gene (reference sequence). DNA of the CDR3: TGTGCCAGCAGCCGTACGAGAACTGAAGCTTTCTTT. Amino acids: CASSRTRTEAFF. Full variable domain (rest looked up from reference TRBV13 and TRBJ1-1): AAGVIQSPRHLIKEKRETATLKCYPIPRHDTVYWYQQGPGQDPQFLISFYEKMQSDKGSIPDRFSAQQFSDYHSELNMSSLELGDSALYFCASSRTRTEAFFGQGTRLTVV.

This chain connects TRBV20-1 to TRBJ2-1; D ambiguous. The germline V gene has CDR1 DFQATT and CDR2 SNEGSKA (reference sequence). Between the trimmed V and J ends, which lost 1 base and 15 bases, there was a span of 13 bases. The CDR3 runs 11 residues. The CDR3 protein is CSARVVDLGFF. The CDR3 DNA sequence: TGCAGTGCTAGAGTTGTGGATCTGGGGTTCTTC.

The V call is TRBV13, the J call TRBJ2-1, with D tentatively TRBD2 (6 bases). The germline gives CDR1 PRHDT, CDR2 FYEKMQ (reference sequence). This CDR3 spans 13 amino acids. V gave up 5 bases and J gave up 9 bases, with 14 bases separating them. The CDR3 reads CASSLTEEGEQFF. DNA of the CDR3: TGTGCCAGCAGCCTAACTGAGGAGGGTGAGCAGTTCTTC.

This clone appeared once. This chain connects TRBV10-3 to TRBJ1-2; D not resolved. The CDR3 totals 15 residues. V lost 4 bases and J lost 7, with 19 bases in between. Per germline, CDR1 ENHRY and CDR2 SYGVKD. CDR3 amino acids: CAISGWTEVMGGYTF. As DNA, the CDR3 is TGTGCCATCAGTGGATGGACGGAGGTGATGGGTGGCTACACCTTC.

The gene calls are TRBV5-6 and TRBJ2-6, with D unresolved. V shed 7 bases and J shed 0 bases, with 11 bases lying between them. This CDR3 has 15 amino acids. Germline values: CDR1 SGHDT, CDR2 YYEEEE. CDR3: CASALYGSGANVLTF. For the CDR3, the DNA is TGTGCCAGCGCTCTTTACGGCTCTGGGGCCAACGTCCTGACTTTC.

The CDR3: CASSPLGGANTGELFF. In DNA, the CDR3 is TGCGCCAGCAGCCCGCTGGGGGGCGCGAACACCGGGGAGCTGTTTTTT. This sequence joins TRBV4-1 and TRBJ2-2; the D call may be TRBD1 or TRBD2 (6 bases each). The germline gives CDR1 MGHRA, CDR2 YSYEKL. The V and J ends lost 4 bases and 0 bases respectively, with 12 bases between them. This CDR3 is 16 amino acids long.

The V gene is TRBV13, the J gene TRBJ2-7; 7 bases fit TRBD2. CDR3 length: 16 residues. Germline CDR1 and CDR2: PRHDT and FYEKMQ (reference sequence). The V gene end was trimmed by 0 bases and the J gene end by 2 bases; junction bases not matched to a gene: 7. The DNA of the CDR3 is TGTGCCAGCAGCTTAGGAGGACTAGGATCTACCTACGAGCAGTACTTC. This translates into CASSLGGLGSTYEQYF.

The chain links TRBV9 to TRBJ1-1; D uncertain. The V end lost 0 bases, the J end lost 4 bases, and 7 bases lay between the germline ends. CDR1 SGDLS and CDR2 YYNGEE come from the germline V gene. The CDR3 is 13 amino acids. In nucleotides, the CDR3 is TGTGCCAGCAGCGTAGCGACGGGCACTGAAGCTTTCTTT. It translates to CASSVATGTEAFF. The full variable domain, completed using reference TRBV9 and TRBJ1-1, is DSGVTQTPKHLITATGQRVTLRCSPRSGDLSVYWYQQSLDQGLQFLIQYYNGEERAKGNILERFSAQQFPDLHSELNLSSLELGDSALYFCASSVATGTEAFFGQGTRLTVV.

The V call is TRBV4-2, the J call TRBJ1-2; D ambiguous. CDR1 is LGHNA and CDR2 is YNFKEQ in the germline V gene. This CDR3 has 15 residues. Trimming took off 4 bases at V and 4 bases at J, with 16 bases between the two ends. CDR3 sequence: CASSRYSAESYGYTF. The CDR3 nucleotides read TGTGCCAGCAGCCGCTACTCGGCAGAGAGCTATGGCTACACCTTC.